What follows are 2 T cell receptor beta chains derived from one specimen sequenced in a study of blood T cell repertoires in COVID-19. Only in-frame clones appear in the TCRdb table, and some are missing; sequencing was by immunoSEQ multiplex PCR. Of some 230,000 clones listed, around 85% were seen once; the top ten hold about 1.3%. The sample comprised PBMCs or T cells enriched from blood (not recorded which). These receptors were obtained from a woman aged 40-49 years with acute COVID-19.

This rearrangement joins TRBV5-1 to TRBJ1-3; D unclear. Germline values: CDR1 SGHRS, CDR2 YFSETQ. The CDR3 sequence is 14 residues long. Trimming removed 7 bases from V and 7 bases from J, with 18 bases in between. This CDR3 is CASSPGIAGNTIYF. In DNA, the CDR3 is TGCGCCAGCTCCCCCGGGATCGCCGGGAACACCATATATTTT.

The chain combines TRBV7-7 with TRBJ1-3, with TRBD1 as a possible D gene (5 bases). Germline CDR1 reads SSHAT; CDR2 reads FNYEAQ (reference sequence). V lost 7 bases and J 4 bases, leaving 17 bases between the germline ends. The CDR3 loop spans 15 amino acids. CDR3 protein: CASIFGAGDGNTIYF. CDR3 DNA sequence: TGTGCCAGCATTTTTGGGGCGGGGGACGGAAACACCATATATTTT.